The 30 T cell receptor beta chains below were found in one sample sequenced in a study of preoperative IRX-2 immunotherapy in early breast cancer. As for treatment: preoperative locoregional IRX-2 cytokine immunotherapy. This table comes from immunoSEQ multiplex PCR, and its TCRdb copy is limited to in-frame clones, with some not included. The profile shows tens of thousands of clones, about 68% of them singletons. Sequencing used lymph node tissue, obtained after IRX-2 immunotherapy. These receptors were obtained from a human donor with breast cancer.

The genes are TRBV19 and TRBJ2-2, with 12 bases aligning to TRBD2. This CDR3 is 17 amino acids long. CDR1 is LNHDA, CDR2 SQIVND, per germline (reference sequence). Trimming removed 2 bases from V and 2 bases from J; junction bases left unmatched: 3. CDR3: CASSISSGRVNTGELFF. The CDR3 bases are TGTGCCAGTAGTATATCTAGCGGGAGGGTTAACACCGGGGAGCTGTTTTTT.

This clone has more than one count but fewer than ten. V is TRBV6-8 and J is TRBJ1-5, with TRBD1 matching over 10 bases. V gave up 5 bases and J gave up 0 bases; unmatched junction bases: 7. This CDR3 contains 17 residues. Germline-derived CDR1 and CDR2 are MNHGY and SAAAGT. This CDR3 is CASSRDRGLYSNQPQHF. CDR3 DNA: TGTGCCAGCAGTCGGGACAGGGGCCTATATAGCAATCAGCCCCAGCATTTT.

V gene TRBV11-3 combines with J gene TRBJ2-3, with TRBD2 matching over 8 bases. The ends lost 8 bases at V and 1 base at J; junction bases unmatched: 5. CDR3 size: 14 residues. The V gene's germline CDR1 is SGHNT and CDR2 YENEEA. The CDR3 DNA is TGTGCCAGCCATGTCGGGGGGGGCACAGATACGCAGTATTTT. Translating it yields CASHVGGGTDTQYF.

DNA of the CDR3: TGTGCCAGCAGTTGGGAGGGTGGTGGGAAGTGGCAGTTCTTC. Protein product: CASSWEGGGKWQFF. This sequence joins TRBV6-8 and TRBJ2-1; TRBD2 aligns across 7 bases. The CDR3 sequence is 14 residues long. Looked up from germline, CDR1 is MNHGY and CDR2 is SAAAGT. With 4 bases clipped from V and 12 bases from J, the junction kept 12 bases outside the gene matches.

Only a few counts were recorded for this clone. V gene TRBV11-3 combines with J gene TRBJ2-2, with TRBD1 identical over 9 bases. CDR1 is SGHNT, CDR2 YENEEA, per germline. The CDR3 covers 16 residues. After removal of 5 bases from V and 4 bases from J, the junction contained 8 bases not matched to a gene. This CDR3 reads CASSPGTGSGTGELFF. The CDR3 DNA is TGTGCCAGCAGCCCCGGGACAGGGTCGGGCACCGGGGAGCTGTTTTTT.

The J gene is TRBJ2-6, the V gene TRBV28, with D unclear. The CDR3 contains 16 residues. The V gene's germline CDR1 is MDHEN and CDR2 SYDVKM. Trimming stripped 5 bases from V and 4 bases from J, with 15 bases between. The CDR3 loop is CASSPRGLRGANVLTF. CDR3 in DNA: TGTGCCAGCAGTCCCCGTGGCCTGAGGGGGGCCAACGTCCTGACTTTC.

The chain uses TRBV28 and TRBJ2-7, with a weak D call TRBD2 (5 bases). This CDR3 contains 13 residues. CDR1 and CDR2 (germline): MDHEN, SYDVKM. Trimming shortened V by 5 bases and J by 6 bases, and 14 bases separated the two germline ends. The CDR3 nucleotides read TGTGCCAGCAGTCCCGCTGAGGGCGGCGAGCAGTACTTC. It yields the protein CASSPAEGGEQYF.

The J gene is TRBJ2-3, the V gene TRBV6-8, with D perhaps TRBD1 (5 bases). CDR3 length: 15 amino acids. Germline loops: CDR1 MNHGY, CDR2 SAAAGT. V shed 5 bases and J shed 0 bases, with 12 bases lying between them. CDR3 sequence: CASSRRGASTDTQYF. The CDR3 DNA reads as TGTGCCAGCAGTCGACGTGGGGCTAGCACAGATACGCAGTATTTT.

In regard to this clone: X marks the residue encoded by a base that is unread or ambiguous. The chain is built from TRBV5-1 and TRBJ2-7; D is uncertain. This CDR3 contains 15 residues. From germline, CDR1 is SGHRS and CDR2 YFSETQ. V lost 4 bases and J 3 bases, leaving 17 bases between the germline ends. CDR3 amino acids: CASSTDXGELYEQYF. In nucleotides, the CDR3 is TGCGCCAGCAGCACCGACYCCGGAGAACTCTACGAGCAGTACTTC.

V gene TRBV6-8 combines with J gene TRBJ1-2; D not resolved. The germline gives CDR1 MNHGY, CDR2 SAAAGT. This CDR3 spans 13 amino acids. V lost 5 bases to trimming and J lost 4 bases, with 11 bases between them. The CDR3 nucleotides read TGTGCCAGCAGTACCACCCCCTTCTATGGCTACACCTTC. Its translation: CASSTTPFYGYTF.

This clone showed up just once. The V gene is TRBV12-5, the J gene TRBJ2-7; the D call may be TRBD1 or TRBD2 (5 bases each). Per the germline V gene, CDR1 is LGHNT and CDR2 is FRNRAP. The CDR3 is made up of 14 amino acids. Trimming removed 2 bases at V and 2 bases at J, with 10 bases between. The CDR3 protein is CASGLPGDPYEQYF. The CDR3 DNA follows: TGTGCTAGTGGTTTGCCTGGGGACCCCTACGAGCAGTACTTC.

This chain uses TRBV15 with TRBJ1-1; D remains ambiguous. The V and J ends lost 0 bases and 4 bases respectively, with 12 bases between them. Germline V lookup: CDR1 LNHNV, CDR2 YYDKDF (reference sequence). CDR3 length: 15 residues. The CDR3 DNA follows: TGTGCCACCAGCAGAGATCGGGCCGGGAGCACTGAAGCTTTCTTT. It codes for CATSRDRAGSTEAFF.

J is TRBJ2-7 and V is TRBV10-2, with 12 bases aligning to TRBD2. From germline, CDR1 is WSHSY and CDR2 SAAADI. The ends lost 3 bases at V and 3 bases at J; junction bases unmatched: 6. The CDR3 runs 16 residues. The chain's CDR3 is CASSDPLAGGLYEQYF. The CDR3 bases are TGCGCCAGCAGTGACCCACTAGCGGGGGGACTCTACGAGCAGTACTTC.

The V and J genes are TRBV18 and TRBJ2-7, with D possibly TRBD1 on 6 matching bases. CDR3 length: 14 amino acids. V dropped 3 bases and J dropped 6 bases, with 15 bases sitting between them. Per germline, CDR1 KGHSH and CDR2 LQKENI. This CDR3 reads CASSPYTGFREQYF. CDR3 DNA sequence: TGTGCCAGCTCACCGTATACAGGGTTCCGCGAGCAGTACTTC.

The chain employs TRBV10-2 and TRBJ2-1, with a possible D match to TRBD2 (5 bases). V dropped 7 bases and J dropped 4 bases, with 11 bases sitting between them. The CDR3 is 13 residues long. The V gene's germline CDR1 is WSHSY and CDR2 SAAADI. The CDR3 reads CASIPGIYNEQFF. The CDR3 DNA follows: TGCGCCAGCATTCCCGGGATTTACAATGAGCAGTTCTTC.

The chain joins TRBV6-8 to TRBJ1-2; TRBD1 agrees at 7 bases. Germline V gene data show CDR1 as MNHGY and CDR2 as SAAAGT. The CDR3 totals 13 residues. The V and J ends lost 3 bases and 7 bases, in that order; junction bases with no gene match: 5. CDR3 coding DNA: TGTGCCAGCAGTTATAAATCAGGGGGTGGCTACACCTTC. It encodes CASSYKSGGGYTF.

This chain joins TRBV28 and TRBJ2-5; the D gene could be TRBD1 or TRBD2 (5 bases each). The germline CDR1 and CDR2 sequences are MDHEN and SYDVKM. The CDR3 totals 13 residues. V shed 7 bases and J shed 5 bases, with 14 bases lying between them. CDR3 bases: TGTGCCAGCAAGAATCAGGGAGTGGAGACCCAGTACTTC. It is translated as CASKNQGVETQYF.

The chain carries TRBV28 and TRBJ2-2, with D possibly matching TRBD1 (6 bases). CDR1 is MDHEN and CDR2 is SYDVKM in the germline V gene. V lost 6 bases, J lost 1 base, and 12 bases lay in between. The length of the CDR3 is 15 residues. CDR3 DNA sequence: TGTGCCAGCAGGGTACAGGGTCAGAACACCGGGGAGCTGTTTTTT. It translates to CASRVQGQNTGELFF.

The V gene is TRBV29-1, the J gene TRBJ1-2; 7 bases match TRBD1. The CDR3 contains 13 residues. J was trimmed by 5 bases and V by 3 bases; bases with no gene match: 6. In germline, CDR1 is SQVTM, CDR2 ANQGSEA. The CDR3 reads CSVESAGGYGYTF. In DNA form, the CDR3 reads TGCAGCGTTGAGTCGGCAGGGGGTTATGGCTACACCTTC. The entire variable domain, with the rest obtained from reference TRBV29-1 and TRBJ1-2, is as follows: SAVISQKPSRDICQRGTSLTIQCQVDSQVTMMFWYRQQPGQSLTLIATANQGSEATYESGFVIDKFPISRPNLTFSTLTVSNMSPEDSSIYLCSVESAGGYGYTFGSGTRLTVV.

This clone has only a few counts. The rearrangement joins TRBV19 to TRBJ2-7; D may be TRBD2 (6 bases). In germline, CDR1 is LNHDA, CDR2 SQIVND (reference sequence). CDR3 size: 13 residues. Trimming pared 7 bases from V and 1 base from J, leaving 11 bases between. The CDR3 DNA sequence: TGTGCCAGTAAGGGACTCAATTCCTACGAGCAGTACTTC. Residues: CASKGLNSYEQYF.

CDR3 nucleotide sequence: TGTGCCAGCAGTCCCCTCCAGGTACTTTATGGCTACACCTTC. Translated: CASSPLQVLYGYTF. The chain combines TRBV28 with TRBJ1-2; D unclear. The CDR3 length is 14 residues. Trimming took off 5 bases at V and 5 bases at J, with 15 bases between the two ends. From germline, CDR1 is MDHEN and CDR2 SYDVKM.

The rearrangement joins TRBV6-8 to TRBJ2-7; D uncertain. The CDR3 consists of 12 residues. V lost 6 bases to trimming and J lost 4 bases, with 10 bases between them. Germline CDR1 reads MNHGY; CDR2 reads SAAAGT. Here the CDR3 reads CASSENWYEQYF. Here the CDR3 DNA reads TGTGCCAGCAGCGAAAACTGGTACGAGCAGTACTTC.

The J gene is TRBJ2-7, the V gene TRBV14; perhaps D is TRBD1 or TRBD2 (5 bases each). Germline V lookup: CDR1 SGHDN, CDR2 FVKESK. The CDR3 totals 16 residues. With 0 bases removed from V and 0 bases from J, the gap between germline ends came to 12 bases. CDR3 sequence reads: CASSQDVGRYSYEQYF. In DNA form, the CDR3 reads TGTGCCAGCAGCCAAGATGTGGGACGGTACTCCTACGAGCAGTACTTC.

The rearrangement links TRBV18 to TRBJ2-7; D call uncertain. This CDR3 comprises 17 residues. Per the germline V gene, CDR1 is KGHSH and CDR2 is LQKENI. The V gene lost 1 base and the J gene lost 0 bases, with 16 bases spanning the gap. The DNA for the CDR3 is TGTGCCAGCTCACCACGTCTGACGGATCACAGCTCCTACGAGCAGTACTTC. Amino acids: CASSPRLTDHSSYEQYF. The entire variable domain, with the rest obtained from reference TRBV18 and TRBJ2-7, is as follows: NAGVMQNPRHLVRRRGQEARLRCSPMKGHSHVYWYRQLPEEGLKFMVYLQKENIIDESGMPKERFSAEFPKEGPSILRIQQVVRGDSAAYFCASSPRLTDHSSYEQYFGPGTRLTVT.

DNA of the CDR3: TGTGCCAGCAGCGGAAACAGGGGGTTGAGCTATGGCTACACCTTC. It encodes CASSGNRGLSYGYTF. This chain connects TRBV11-3 to TRBJ1-2, with TRBD1 matching over 8 bases. This CDR3 has 15 amino acids. The germline V gene encodes CDR1 SGHNT and CDR2 YENEEA. V was clipped by 5 bases and J by 4 bases; unmatched bases: 9.

The chain links TRBV10-2 to TRBJ1-5, with D uncertain. V was trimmed by 9 bases and J by 6 bases, leaving 18 bases between them. The CDR3 runs to 14 residues. Per germline, CDR1 WSHSY and CDR2 SAAADI. The DNA for the CDR3 is TGCGCCAGTAGCCGGGCCGCGAAGGTTCAGCCCCAGCATTTT. Its translation is CASSRAAKVQPQHF.

The genes are TRBV7-5 and TRBJ1-3. TRBV7-5 is recorded as a pseudogene. The CDR3 length is 14 residues. This CDR3 reads CASSPIGDGNTIYF. CDR3 nucleotides: TGTGCCAGCAGCCCGATCGGGGACGGAAACACCATATATTTT.

The rearrangement links TRBV11-3 to TRBJ2-1; D possibly corresponds to TRBD2 (6 bases). Trimming pared 0 bases from V and 4 bases from J, leaving 10 bases between. This CDR3 has 15 amino acids. In germline, CDR1 is SGHNT, CDR2 YENEEA. CDR3 protein: CASSLEGTAYNEQFF. The CDR3 region has the DNA TGTGCCAGCAGCTTAGAGGGGACTGCTTACAATGAGCAGTTCTTC.

V gene TRBV7-5 combines with J gene TRBJ1-3; the table's D gene call, TRBD1, was not cross checked with the DNA. TRBV7-5 is noted as a pseudogene. The CDR3 covers 18 residues. The CDR3 DNA follows: TGTGCCAGCAGCTTCGGGACAATTTCAGTCCCCTCTGGAAACACCATATATTTT. Its translation is CASSFGTISVPSGNTIYF.

This clone was observed a few times. This chain joins TRBV19 and TRBJ1-1; D remains ambiguous. This CDR3 comprises 14 residues. Germline CDR1 LNHDA, CDR2 SQIVND (reference sequence). Trimming shortened V by 8 bases and J by 1 base, and 14 bases separated the two germline ends. CDR3 loop: CASLPGQRNTEAFF. The CDR3 DNA follows: TGTGCCAGTTTACCGGGCCAAAGGAACACTGAAGCTTTCTTT.